These 14 T cell receptor beta chains came from one sample sequenced in a study of memory CD4+ T cells and cytomegalovirus serostatus. Single viable CD3+CD4+CD8-CD45RO+ cells were sorted as the memory CD4+ T cells. Method: immunoSEQ multiplex PCR; TCRdb's copy keeps in-frame clones and lacks some. The sample carries tens of thousands of clones, about 79% recorded once. The source material was memory CD4+ T cells from blood. These receptors were obtained from an adult in good health and CMV-seronegative.

This clone is a singleton in its sample. The gene calls are TRBV10-3 and TRBJ2-3, with D possibly being TRBD1 (5 bases). The V and J ends lost 4 bases and 1 base respectively, with 12 bases between them. The CDR3 runs to 15 residues. The germline V gene encodes CDR1 ENHRY and CDR2 SYGVKD. The CDR3 region is CAISGTGSGTDTQYF. The CDR3 DNA follows: TGTGCCATCAGTGGTACAGGATCGGGCACAGATACGCAGTATTTT.

The V call is TRBV2, the J call TRBJ2-7; the D is unclear. From germline, CDR1 is SNHLY and CDR2 FYNNEI. The CDR3 sequence is 14 residues long. The V end was cut by 5 bases, the J end by 0 bases, with 11 bases between. CDR3 loop: CASSSGSLSYEQYF. The CDR3 nucleotides are TGTGCCAGCAGTTCAGGATCCCTCTCCTACGAGCAGTACTTC.

In its sample, this clone was seen a few times. The rearrangement links TRBV10-3 to TRBJ1-3; no reliable D call. Germline CDR1 and CDR2: ENHRY and SYGVKD. The germline V and J ends were trimmed by 4 bases and 0 bases, with 4 bases remaining between them. The length of the CDR3 is 13 residues. Here the CDR3 reads CAISASSGNTIYF. As DNA, the CDR3 is TGTGCCATCAGTGCCAGCTCTGGAAACACCATATATTTT.

This chain uses TRBV10-3 with TRBJ2-4; a weak D match, TRBD2 (6 bases). Trimming shortened V by 3 bases and J by 0 bases, and 12 bases separated the two germline ends. This CDR3 has 16 residues. Looked up from germline, CDR1 is ENHRY and CDR2 is SYGVKD. The CDR3 region has the DNA TGTGCCATCAGTGATCCTAGCGCTGTAGCCAAAAACATTCAGTACTTC. Translation gives CAISDPSAVAKNIQYF.

The chain has TRBV10-3 and TRBJ2-7; TRBD2 matches 15 bases. Germline V gene data show CDR1 as ENHRY and CDR2 as SYGVKD. This CDR3 spans 13 amino acids. J was trimmed by 7 bases and V by 6 bases; bases with no gene match: 1. The CDR3 DNA follows: TGTGCCATCAGGGGACTAGCGGGAGGAGAGCAGTACTTC. It specifies CAIRGLAGGEQYF.

The gene calls are TRBV10-3 and TRBJ1-4, with 9 bases lining up with TRBD1. The length of the CDR3 is 16 residues. V shed 3 bases and J 2 bases; nucleotides not matched to a gene: 4. From germline, CDR1 is ENHRY and CDR2 SYGVKD. Here the CDR3 DNA reads TGTGCCATCAGTGATCTCGGGACAGGGACTAATGAAAAACTGTTTTTT. This translates into CAISDLGTGTNEKLFF.

This sequence joins TRBV19 and TRBJ2-2; D is possibly TRBD1 or TRBD2 (5 bases each). V dropped 4 bases and J dropped 5 bases, with 17 bases sitting between them. The V gene's germline CDR1 is LNHDA and CDR2 SQIVND (reference sequence). The CDR3 is 16 amino acids. As DNA, the CDR3 is TGTGCCAGTAGTAAGACCGGGACGGGTGGGACCGGGGAGCTGTTTTTT. It yields the protein CASSKTGTGGTGELFF.

This clone was found once. The chain combines TRBV5-4 with TRBJ2-5, with D maybe TRBD2 (6 bases). This CDR3 comprises 14 residues. Germline lookup yields CDR1 SGHNT and CDR2 YYREEE (reference sequence). V dropped 4 bases and J dropped 4 bases, with 14 bases sitting between them. CDR3 bases: TGTGCCAGCAGCCCCACTAGCTTGCGAGAGACCCAGTACTTC. Its translation: CASSPTSLRETQYF.

The gene calls are TRBV4-2 and TRBJ2-7, with 11 bases lining up with TRBD2. The V segment lost 3 bases and the J segment 0 bases; nucleotides outside the gene matches: 4. There are 16 residues in the CDR3. Germline V CDR1 and CDR2: LGHNA, YNFKEQ. The DNA for the CDR3 is TGTGCCAGCAGCCAGATCGGGACTAGCGGCTCCTACGAGCAGTACTTC. Amino acid sequence: CASSQIGTSGSYEQYF.

This sequence joins TRBV27 and TRBJ2-5; 8 bases fit TRBD1. Germline lookup yields CDR1 MNHEY and CDR2 SMNVEV (reference sequence). The V segment lost 6 bases and the J segment 2 bases; nucleotides outside the gene matches: 8. The CDR3 contains 15 residues. CDR3 sequence reads: CASRPERDRQETQYF. CDR3 in DNA: TGTGCCAGCAGACCAGAGAGGGACAGGCAAGAGACCCAGTACTTC.

This clone has only one observation. The V call is TRBV15, the J call TRBJ1-1, with D possibly TRBD1 on 5 matching bases. Germline CDR1 LNHNV, CDR2 YYDKDF (reference sequence). The CDR3 runs 13 residues. V lost 0 bases and J lost 5, with 7 bases in between. The CDR3 here is CATSREQGTEAFF. As DNA, the CDR3 is TGTGCCACCAGCAGAGAGCAGGGAACTGAAGCTTTCTTT. Full variable domain (rest looked up from reference TRBV15 and TRBJ1-1): DAMVIQNPRYQVTQFGKPVTLSCSQTLNHNVMYWYQQKSSQAPKLLFHYYDKDFNNEADTPDNFQSRRPNTSFCFLDIRSPGLGDTAMYLCATSREQGTEAFFGQGTRLTVV.

The chain recombines TRBV10-1 with TRBJ1-1; 8 positions agree with TRBD1. This CDR3 region has 14 residues. From germline, CDR1 is WNHNN and CDR2 SYGVQD (reference sequence). V shed 5 bases and J 4 bases; nucleotides not matched to a gene: 6. The CDR3 sequence is CASSPDRARTEAFF. DNA of the CDR3: TGCGCCAGCAGTCCGGACAGGGCCCGCACTGAAGCTTTCTTT.

This clone was recorded a few times. The V call is TRBV19, the J call TRBJ1-2; 7 nucleotides align to TRBD1. The CDR3 totals 13 residues. Trimming removed 5 bases from V and 2 bases from J; junction bases left unmatched: 2. Germline CDR1 LNHDA, CDR2 SQIVND (reference sequence). As DNA, the CDR3 is TGTGCCAGTAGTCCGGACAGGAACTATGGCTACACCTTC. Translated, it gives CASSPDRNYGYTF. Combining the CDR3 with reference TRBV19 and TRBJ1-2 gives the whole variable domain DGGITQSPKYLFRKEGQNVTLSCEQNLNHDAMYWYRQDPGQGLRLIYYSQIVNDFQKGDIAEGYSVSREKKESFPLTVTSAQKNPTAFYLCASSPDRNYGYTFGSGTRLTVV.

The chain couples TRBV7-3 to TRBJ1-2; a weak D match, TRBD1 (5 bases). The CDR3 length is 14 residues. The germline V gene has CDR1 SGHTA and CDR2 FQGTGA. V was pared by 5 bases and J by 4 bases, with 14 bases between. DNA of the CDR3: TGTGCCAGCAGCCCGGGACGGATTTCCTATGGCTACACCTTC. Translated, it gives CASSPGRISYGYTF.